The T cell receptor beta chain under discussion was sequenced for a study of T cells after yellow fever vaccination. To note about this clonotype: Germline is not matched at one junction end, which may reflect a read error.

The length of the CDR3 is 15 residues. TCRdb re-analysed the 5' RACE reads in MiXCR, keeping a single row per CDR3 protein. The sample lists around 400,000 distinct CDR3 sequences, around 10% seen once, with around 20% in the top ten. The chain links TRBV12-3 or TRBV12-4 to TRBJ2-2; D remains unclear. The input for sequencing was PBMCs, taken on the day of the first yellow fever vaccination. The sequence came from a man between 18 and 29 years old who received the YFV17D yellow fever vaccine. The CDR3 loop is CDSSQDTFTTGELFF. CDR3 nucleotide sequence: TGTGACAGCAGCCAAGACACCTTTACCACCGGGGAGCTGTTTTTT.